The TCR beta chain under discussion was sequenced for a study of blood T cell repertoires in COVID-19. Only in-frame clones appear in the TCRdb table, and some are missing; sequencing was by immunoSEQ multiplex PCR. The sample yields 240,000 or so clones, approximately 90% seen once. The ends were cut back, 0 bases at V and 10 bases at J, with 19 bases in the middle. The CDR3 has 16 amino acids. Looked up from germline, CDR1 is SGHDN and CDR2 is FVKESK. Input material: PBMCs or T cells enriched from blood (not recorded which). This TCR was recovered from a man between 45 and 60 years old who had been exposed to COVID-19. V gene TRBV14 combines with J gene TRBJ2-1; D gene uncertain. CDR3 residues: CASSQDLTRASEEQFF. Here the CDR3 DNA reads TGTGCCAGCAGCCAAGATCTCACGCGCGCCTCTGAGGAGCAGTTCTTC.